One sample yielded the 5 T cell receptor beta chains listed below, sequenced in a study of T cell changes during pregnancy in multiple sclerosis (dated by TCRdb to between 2019 and 2020). The library was made by the immunoSEQ multiplex PCR assay. Held by TCRdb, this immuneACCESS table contains in-frame sequences only and omits some clones. Under half of the omission traces to an unresolved V gene where checked; the cause of the rest is unknown. For this sample the table gives tens of thousands of clones, of which 85% to 90% were detected only once. 1.3% to 1.5% of the sample is held by the ten biggest clonotypes. Sequenced material: peripheral blood, taken in the first trimester of pregnancy. These receptors came from a female donor in good health, enrolled as a control in a pregnancy study.

The rearrangement links TRBV28 to TRBJ2-1, with D perhaps matching TRBD2 (6 bases). This CDR3 spans 17 amino acids. Germline CDR1 is MDHEN and CDR2 is SYDVKM. The germline V and J ends were trimmed by 1 base and 2 bases, with 15 bases remaining between them. CDR3 bases: TGTGCCAGCAGTTTATCTTTGACTAGAAGGGCCTACAATGAGCAGTTCTTC. It is translated as CASSLSLTRRAYNEQFF.

The genes are TRBV6-5 and TRBJ1-1, with D unclear. Between the trimmed V and J ends, which lost 2 bases and 3 bases, there was a span of 16 bases. The germline V gene encodes CDR1 MNHEY and CDR2 SVGAGI. There are 16 residues in the CDR3. The DNA for the CDR3 is TGTGCCAGCAGTTACGGAGGGCCGCGTGGGGACACTGAAGCTTTCTTT. It translates to CASSYGGPRGDTEAFF.

The chain carries TRBV5-6 and TRBJ1-2, with D perhaps TRBD1 (6 bases). CDR1 and CDR2 from the germline V gene are SGHDT and YYEEEE. Trimming left V 4 bases short and J 0 bases short, with 13 bases between. The CDR3 is 15 amino acids. This CDR3 is CASSHRPGANYGYTF. CDR3 coding DNA: TGTGCCAGCAGCCATAGGCCAGGGGCTAACTATGGCTACACCTTC.

CDR3 region: CAGRGQSSPYGYTF. For the CDR3, the DNA is TGTGCCGGAAGAGGACAGTCTTCTCCATATGGCTACACCTTC. The V and J genes are TRBV30 and TRBJ1-2; the D gene is possibly TRBD1 (6 bases). This CDR3 region has 14 residues. CDR1 and CDR2 (germline): GTSNPN, SVGIG (reference sequence). V lost 8 bases and J 5 bases, leaving 21 bases between the germline ends.

The chain joins TRBV5-6 to TRBJ1-1; tentatively, D is TRBD1 (6 bases). V was trimmed by 4 bases and J by 3 bases, leaving 16 bases between them. Germline V gene sequence: CDR1 SGHDT, CDR2 YYEEEE. The CDR3 covers 15 residues. The CDR3 bases are TGTGCCAGCAGCCGGGAGGGGGGCTGGGACACTGAAGCTTTCTTT. Its translation is CASSREGGWDTEAFF. The variable domain in full, with the rest retrieved from reference TRBV5-6 and TRBJ1-1, is DAGVTQSPTHLIKTRGQQVTLRCSPKSGHDTVSWYQQALGQGPQFIFQYYEEEERQRGNFPDRFSGHQFPNYSSELNVNALLLGDSALYLCASSREGGWDTEAFFGQGTRLTVV.